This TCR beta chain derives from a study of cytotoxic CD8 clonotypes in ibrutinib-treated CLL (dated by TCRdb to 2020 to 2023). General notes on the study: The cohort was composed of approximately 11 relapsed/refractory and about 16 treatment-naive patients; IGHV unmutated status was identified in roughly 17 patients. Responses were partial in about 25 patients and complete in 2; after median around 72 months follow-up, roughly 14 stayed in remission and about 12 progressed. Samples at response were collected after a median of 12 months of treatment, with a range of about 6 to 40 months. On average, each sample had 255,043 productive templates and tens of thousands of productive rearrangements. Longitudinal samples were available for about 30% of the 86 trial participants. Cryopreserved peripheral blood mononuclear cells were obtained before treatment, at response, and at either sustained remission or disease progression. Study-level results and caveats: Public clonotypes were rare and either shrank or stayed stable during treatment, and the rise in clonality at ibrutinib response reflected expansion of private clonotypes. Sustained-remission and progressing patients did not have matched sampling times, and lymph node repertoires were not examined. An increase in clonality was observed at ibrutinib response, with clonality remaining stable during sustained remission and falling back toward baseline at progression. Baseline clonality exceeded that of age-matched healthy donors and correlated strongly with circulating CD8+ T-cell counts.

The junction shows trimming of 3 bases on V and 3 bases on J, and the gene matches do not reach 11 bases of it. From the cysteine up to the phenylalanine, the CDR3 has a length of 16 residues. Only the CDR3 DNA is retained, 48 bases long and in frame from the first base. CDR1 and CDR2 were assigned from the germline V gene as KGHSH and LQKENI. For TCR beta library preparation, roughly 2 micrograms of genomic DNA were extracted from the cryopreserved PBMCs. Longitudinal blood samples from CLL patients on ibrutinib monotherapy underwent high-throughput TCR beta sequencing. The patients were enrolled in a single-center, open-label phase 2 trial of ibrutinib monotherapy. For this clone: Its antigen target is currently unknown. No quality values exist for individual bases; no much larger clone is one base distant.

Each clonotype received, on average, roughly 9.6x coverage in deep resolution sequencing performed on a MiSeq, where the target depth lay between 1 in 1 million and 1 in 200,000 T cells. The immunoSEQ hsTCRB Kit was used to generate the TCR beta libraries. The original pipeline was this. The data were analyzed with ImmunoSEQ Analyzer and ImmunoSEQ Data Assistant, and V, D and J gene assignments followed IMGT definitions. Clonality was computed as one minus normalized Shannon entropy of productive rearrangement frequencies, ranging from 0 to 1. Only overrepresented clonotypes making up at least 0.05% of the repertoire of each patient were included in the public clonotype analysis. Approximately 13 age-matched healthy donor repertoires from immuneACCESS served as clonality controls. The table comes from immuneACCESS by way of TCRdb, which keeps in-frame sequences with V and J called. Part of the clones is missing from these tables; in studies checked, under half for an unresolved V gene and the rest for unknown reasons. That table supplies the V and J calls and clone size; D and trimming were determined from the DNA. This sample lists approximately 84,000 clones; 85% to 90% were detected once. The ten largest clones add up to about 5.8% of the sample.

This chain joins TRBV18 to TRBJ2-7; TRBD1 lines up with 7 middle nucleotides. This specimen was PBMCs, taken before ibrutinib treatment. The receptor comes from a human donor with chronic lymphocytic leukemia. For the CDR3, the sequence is CASSPPGTVAYYEQYF. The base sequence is TGTGCCAGCTCACCCCCTGGGACAGTAGCTTACTACGAGCAGTACTTC.